What follows is one TCR beta chain and its context. Antigen: not known. This CDR3 spans 16 amino acids. Germline V CDR1 and CDR2: LGHNA, YSLEER. V was trimmed by 4 bases and J by 0 bases, leaving 13 bases between them. This record belongs to a study of cytomegalovirus exposure and HLA in healthy donors. The wider study: T cells numbering about 179 million yielded 90 million to 140 million unique TCR beta sequences in an earlier analysis.

General observations from the study: Across all donors, roughly uniform sequencing depth was an assumption of the presence/absence analyses. Some highly shared sequence variants likely arose as a pipeline artifact.

PCR used 60 Vbeta primers and 13 Jbeta primers. Method: immunoSEQ multiplex PCR; TCRdb's copy keeps in-frame clones and lacks some. This table has around 120,000 clones, 55% to 75% appearing once. This chain connects TRBV4-3 to TRBJ1-5; D might be TRBD1 (5 bases). The sequence came from a man in his thirties or forties in good health and CMV-seropositive. The sequenced material came from PBMCs. The CDR3 DNA is TGCGCCAGCAGCCCCGGCTTTGACAGTAGCAATCAGCCCCAGCATTTT. Its translation is CASSPGFDSSNQPQHF.